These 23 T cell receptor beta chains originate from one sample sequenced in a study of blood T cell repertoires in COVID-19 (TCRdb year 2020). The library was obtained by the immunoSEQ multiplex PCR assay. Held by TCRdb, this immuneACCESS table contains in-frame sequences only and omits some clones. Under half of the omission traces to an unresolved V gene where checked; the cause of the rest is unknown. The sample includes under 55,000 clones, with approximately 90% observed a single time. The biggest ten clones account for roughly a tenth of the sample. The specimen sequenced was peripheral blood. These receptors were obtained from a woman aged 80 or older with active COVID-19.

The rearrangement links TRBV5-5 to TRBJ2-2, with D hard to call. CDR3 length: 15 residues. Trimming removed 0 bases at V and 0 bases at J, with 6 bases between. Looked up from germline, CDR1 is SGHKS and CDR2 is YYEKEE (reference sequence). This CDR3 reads CASSLGQTNTGELFF. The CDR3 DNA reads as TGTGCCAGCAGCTTGGGGCAGACGAACACCGGGGAGCTGTTTTTT.

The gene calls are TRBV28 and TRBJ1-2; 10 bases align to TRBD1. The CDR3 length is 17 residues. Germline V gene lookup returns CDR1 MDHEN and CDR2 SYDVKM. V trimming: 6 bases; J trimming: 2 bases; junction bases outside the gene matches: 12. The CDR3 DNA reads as TGTGCCAGCAGACCCGCCGGGACAGGGGCCGGCAACTATGGCTACACCTTC. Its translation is CASRPAGTGAGNYGYTF.

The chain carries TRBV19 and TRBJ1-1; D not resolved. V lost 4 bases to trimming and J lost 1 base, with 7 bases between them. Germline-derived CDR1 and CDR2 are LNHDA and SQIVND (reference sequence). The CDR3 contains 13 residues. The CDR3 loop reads CASSTTANTEAFF. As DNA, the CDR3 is TGTGCCAGTAGTACCACAGCGAACACTGAAGCTTTCTTT.

As DNA, the CDR3 is TGCGCCAGCAGCCAAGATACGGGGGGGCGACTAAACATTCAGTACTTC. This codes for CASSQDTGGRLNIQYF. This rearrangement joins TRBV4-3 to TRBJ2-4, with 8 bases fitting TRBD2. V trimming: 0 bases; J trimming: 6 bases; junction bases outside the gene matches: 7. This CDR3 region has 16 residues. CDR1 is LGHNA and CDR2 is YSLEER in the germline V gene.

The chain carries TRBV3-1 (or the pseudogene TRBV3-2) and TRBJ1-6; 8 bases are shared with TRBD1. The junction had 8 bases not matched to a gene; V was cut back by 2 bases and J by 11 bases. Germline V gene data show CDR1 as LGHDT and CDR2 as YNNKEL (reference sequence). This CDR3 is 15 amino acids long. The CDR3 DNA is TGTGCCAGCAGCCAACAGGGGGCTTATTCTCCACCCCTCCACTTT. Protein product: CASSQQGAYSPPLHF.

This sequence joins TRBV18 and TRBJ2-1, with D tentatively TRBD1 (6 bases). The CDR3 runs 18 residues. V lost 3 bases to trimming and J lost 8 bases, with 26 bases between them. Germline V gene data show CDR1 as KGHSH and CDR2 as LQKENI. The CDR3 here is CASSPLLNRARNSDEQFF. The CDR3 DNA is TGTGCCAGCTCACCCCTTCTTAACAGGGCGAGAAATTCGGATGAGCAGTTCTTC.

CDR3 loop: CASSPTRQDFYEQYF. Here the CDR3 DNA reads TGTGCCAGCAGCCCAACCCGGCAGGACTTCTACGAGCAGTACTTC. The chain is built from TRBV7-9 and TRBJ2-7, with D maybe TRBD2 (5 bases). The CDR3 spans 15 residues. V lost 5 bases and J lost 3, with 17 bases in between. Germline V gene lookup returns CDR1 SEHNR and CDR2 FQNEAQ (reference sequence).

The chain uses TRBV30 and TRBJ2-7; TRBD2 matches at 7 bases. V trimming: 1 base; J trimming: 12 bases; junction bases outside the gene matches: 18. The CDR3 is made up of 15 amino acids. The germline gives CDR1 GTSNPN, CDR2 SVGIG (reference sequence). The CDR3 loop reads CAWSGPRVAAGVRYF. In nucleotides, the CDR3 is TGTGCCTGGAGTGGGCCCCGGGTGGCGGCGGGGGTACGGTACTTC.

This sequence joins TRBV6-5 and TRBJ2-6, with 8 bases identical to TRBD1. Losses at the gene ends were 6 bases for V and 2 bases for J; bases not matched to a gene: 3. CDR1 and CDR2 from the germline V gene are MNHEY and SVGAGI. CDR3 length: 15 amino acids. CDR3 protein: CASRPQGAGANVLTF. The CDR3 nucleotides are TGTGCCAGCAGACCACAGGGGGCTGGGGCCAACGTCCTGACTTTC.

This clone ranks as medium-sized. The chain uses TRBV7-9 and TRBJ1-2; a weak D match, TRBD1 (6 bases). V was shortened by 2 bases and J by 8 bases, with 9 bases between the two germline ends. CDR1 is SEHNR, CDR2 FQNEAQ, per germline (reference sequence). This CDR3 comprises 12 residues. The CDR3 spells CASSLRGMGYTF. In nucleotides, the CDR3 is TGTGCCAGCAGCTTAAGGGGGATGGGCTACACCTTC.

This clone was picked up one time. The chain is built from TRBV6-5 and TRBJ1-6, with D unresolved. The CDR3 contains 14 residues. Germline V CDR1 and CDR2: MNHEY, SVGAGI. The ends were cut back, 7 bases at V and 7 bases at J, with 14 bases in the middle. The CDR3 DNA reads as TGTGCCAGCAAACAGACATTGAACAATTCACCCCTCCACTTT. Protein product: CASKQTLNNSPLHF.

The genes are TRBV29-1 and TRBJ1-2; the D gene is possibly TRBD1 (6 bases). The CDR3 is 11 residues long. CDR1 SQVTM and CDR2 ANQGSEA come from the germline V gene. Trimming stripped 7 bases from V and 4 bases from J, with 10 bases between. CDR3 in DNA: TGCAGCGCCACAGGGTCCTATGGCTACACCTTC. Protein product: CSATGSYGYTF.

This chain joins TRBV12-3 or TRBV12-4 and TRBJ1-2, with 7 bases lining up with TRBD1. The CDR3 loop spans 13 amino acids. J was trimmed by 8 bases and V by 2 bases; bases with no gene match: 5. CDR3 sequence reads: CASSLSDRVGYTF. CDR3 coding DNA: TGTGCCAGCAGTTTAAGCGACAGGGTCGGCTACACCTTC.

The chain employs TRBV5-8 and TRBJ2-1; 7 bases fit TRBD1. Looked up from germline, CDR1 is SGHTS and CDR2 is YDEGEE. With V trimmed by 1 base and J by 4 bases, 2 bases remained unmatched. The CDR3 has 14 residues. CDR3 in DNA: TGTGCCAGCAGCTTGTGGACAGGTTACAATGAGCAGTTCTTC. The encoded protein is CASSLWTGYNEQFF.

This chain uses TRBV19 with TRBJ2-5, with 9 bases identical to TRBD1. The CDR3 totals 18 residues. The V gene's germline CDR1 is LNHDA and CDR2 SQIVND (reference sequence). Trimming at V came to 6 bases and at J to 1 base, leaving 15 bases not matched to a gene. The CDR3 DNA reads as TGTGCCAGTAGAAATTCCCCCTCGGGACAGGGCCGCCAAGAGACCCAGTACTTC. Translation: CASRNSPSGQGRQETQYF.

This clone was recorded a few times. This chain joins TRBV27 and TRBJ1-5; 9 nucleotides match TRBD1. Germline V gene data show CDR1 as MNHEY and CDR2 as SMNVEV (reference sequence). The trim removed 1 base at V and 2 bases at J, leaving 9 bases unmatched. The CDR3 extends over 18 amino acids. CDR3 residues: CASSLFWDRADGNQPQHF. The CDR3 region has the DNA TGTGCCAGCAGTTTATTCTGGGACAGGGCGGACGGCAATCAGCCCCAGCATTTT.

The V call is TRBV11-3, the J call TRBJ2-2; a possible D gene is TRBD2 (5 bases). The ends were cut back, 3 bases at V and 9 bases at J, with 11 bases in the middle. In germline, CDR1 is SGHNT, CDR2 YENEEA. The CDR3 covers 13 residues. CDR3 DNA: TGTGCCAGCAGCTTCGGTTCCGGGAGGGAGCTGTTTTTT. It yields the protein CASSFGSGRELFF. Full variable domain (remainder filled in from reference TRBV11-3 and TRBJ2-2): EAGVVQSPRYKIIEKKQPVAFWCNPISGHNTLYWYLQNLGQGPELLIRYENEEAVDDSQLPKDRFSAERLKGVDSTLKIQPAELGDSAVYLCASSFGSGRELFFGEGSRLTVL.

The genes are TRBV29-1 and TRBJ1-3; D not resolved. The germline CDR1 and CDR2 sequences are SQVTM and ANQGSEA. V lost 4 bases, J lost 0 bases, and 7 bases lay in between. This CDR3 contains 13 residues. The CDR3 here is CSVAGYSGNTIYF. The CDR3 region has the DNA TGCAGCGTTGCAGGATACTCTGGAAACACCATATATTTT.

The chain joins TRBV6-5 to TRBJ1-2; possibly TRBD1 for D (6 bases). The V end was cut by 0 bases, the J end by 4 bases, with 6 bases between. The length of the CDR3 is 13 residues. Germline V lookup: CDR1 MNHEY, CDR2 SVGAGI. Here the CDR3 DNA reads TGTGCCAGCAGTTACTCGGACAGCTATGGCTACACCTTC. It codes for CASSYSDSYGYTF.

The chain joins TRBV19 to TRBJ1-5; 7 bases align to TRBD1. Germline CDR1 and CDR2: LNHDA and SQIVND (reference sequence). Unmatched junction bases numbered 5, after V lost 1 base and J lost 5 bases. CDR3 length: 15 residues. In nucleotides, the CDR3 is TGTGCCAGTAGTATAGTGTCACAGGGGCATCAGCCCCAGCATTTT. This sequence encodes CASSIVSQGHQPQHF.

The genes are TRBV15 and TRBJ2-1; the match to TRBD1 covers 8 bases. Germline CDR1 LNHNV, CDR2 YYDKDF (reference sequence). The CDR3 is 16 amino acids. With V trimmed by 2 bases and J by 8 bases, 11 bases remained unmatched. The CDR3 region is CATSRSGQASIDEQFF. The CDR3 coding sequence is TGTGCCACCAGCAGATCGGGACAGGCATCTATCGATGAGCAGTTCTTC. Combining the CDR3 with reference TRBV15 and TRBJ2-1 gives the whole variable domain DAMVIQNPRYQVTQFGKPVTLSCSQTLNHNVMYWYQQKSSQAPKLLFHYYDKDFNNEADTPDNFQSRRPNTSFCFLDIRSPGLGDTAMYLCATSRSGQASIDEQFFGPGTRLTVL.

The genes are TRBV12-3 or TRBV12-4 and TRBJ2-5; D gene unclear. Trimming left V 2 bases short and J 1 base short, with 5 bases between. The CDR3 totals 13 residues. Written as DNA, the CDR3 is TGTGCCAGCAGTTTAATATCCCAAGAGACCCAGTACTTC. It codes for CASSLISQETQYF.

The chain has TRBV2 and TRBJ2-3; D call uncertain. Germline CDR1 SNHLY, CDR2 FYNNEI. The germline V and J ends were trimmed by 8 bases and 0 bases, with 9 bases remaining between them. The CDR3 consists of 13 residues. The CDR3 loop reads CASFGVSTDTQYF. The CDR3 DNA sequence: TGTGCCAGCTTCGGAGTTAGCACAGATACGCAGTATTTT.